One T cell receptor (beta chain) is described in this entry. These data originate in a study of control samples from healthy donors and cancer patients. Trimming took 6 bases from V and 5 from J; bases not matched to a gene: 6. The CDR3 spans 13 residues. CDR1 SNHLY and CDR2 FYNNEI come from the germline V gene. TCRdb's table, derived via immunoSEQ multiplex PCR, lists solely in-frame clones and lacks some. The sample shows approximately 170,000 clones, about 93% of them seen only once. The TCR comes from an older woman in good health. The sample comprised blood. The chain links TRBV2 to TRBJ2-5, with 7 bases identical to TRBD1. The CDR3 loop reads CASRKDRVETQYF. CDR3 nucleotides: TGTGCCAGCAGAAAAGACAGGGTTGAGACCCAGTACTTC.